These 29 T cell receptor beta chains were sequenced from one sample in a study of CXCR3-negative and CXCR3-positive naive CD8 T cells. The antigens for these receptors are not known. Findings and caveats of the study: Hydrophobicity of TRB CDR3s was greater in CXCR3-positive naive cells than in CXCR3-negative naive cells.

TRB cDNA libraries were made by UMI-labeled 5' RACE. TCRdb reworked the 5' RACE reads into one entry per CDR3 protein, no DNA. The table lists 110,000 or so distinct CDR3 sequences, with 0.36% in the top ten. Source material: naive CXCR3+ CD8+ T cells from blood. Subset given: CD45RO-CCR7+CD27+CD95- naive CD8+ T cells expressing CXCR3 (TNR3+). Receptor source: a human donor in good health. Some clones in this sample may be carry-over from other donors' samples.

The CDR3 sequence: CASSVGSSYNEQFF. The chain joins TRBV9 to TRBJ2-1. The germline gives CDR1 SGDLS, CDR2 YYNGEE. CDR3 length: 14 amino acids. Drawing the rest from reference TRBV9 and TRBJ2-1, the complete variable domain is DSGVTQTPKHLITATGQRVTLRCSPRSGDLSVYWYQQSLDQGLQFLIQYYNGEERAKGNILERFSAQQFPDLHSELNLSSLELGDSALYFCASSVGSSYNEQFFGPGTRLTVL.

The CDR3 here is CASSFPRIGTSGPNEQFF. The J gene is TRBJ2-1, the V gene TRBV11-2; absent DNA, TCRdb's TRBD2 call cannot be checked. Germline V gene sequence: CDR1 SGHAT, CDR2 FQNNGV. There are 18 residues in the CDR3.

The chain joins TRBV29-1 to TRBJ1-1; TCRdb's assignment of TRBD1 cannot be checked, as there is no DNA. Germline values: CDR1 SQVTM, CDR2 ANQGSEA. The CDR3 covers 15 residues. CDR3 region: CSVEEVGRKNTEAFF.

This chain connects TRBV9 to TRBJ2-2. Germline values: CDR1 SGDLS, CDR2 YYNGEE. The CDR3 sequence is 13 residues long. The CDR3 region is CASSVADTGELFF.

This sequence joins TRBV18 and TRBJ2-1; with no DNA, the TCRdb D assignment of TRBD1 cannot be verified. The length of the CDR3 is 13 residues. CDR1 and CDR2 (germline): KGHSH, LQKENI. CDR3 sequence: CASSPRQGNEQFF. The variable domain in full, completed from reference TRBV18 and TRBJ2-1, reads NAGVMQNPRHLVRRRGQEARLRCSPMKGHSHVYWYRQLPEEGLKFMVYLQKENIIDESGMPKERFSAEFPKEGPSILRIQQVVRGDSAAYFCASSPRQGNEQFFGPGTRLTVL.

The J gene is TRBJ2-1, the V gene TRBV19; TCRdb calls TRBD2, which cannot be checked without DNA. The CDR3 sequence is 13 residues long. CDR1 LNHDA and CDR2 SQIVND come from the germline V gene (reference sequence). The CDR3 region is CASWGLAGGEQFF.

V is TRBV29-1 and J is TRBJ2-1; TCRdb gives TRBD2 as the D gene, but with no DNA this cannot be confirmed. In germline, CDR1 is SQVTM, CDR2 ANQGSEA. The CDR3 is made up of 13 amino acids. CDR3 amino acids: CSVEEGEYNEQFF.

This chain joins TRBV6-6 and TRBJ1-1; checking the TCRdb D call of TRBD1 is not possible without DNA. This CDR3 region has 14 residues. From germline, CDR1 is MNHNY and CDR2 SVGAGI (reference sequence). CDR3 residues: CASSYSGQGSEAFF.

The V and J genes are TRBV7-3 and TRBJ1-2. Germline CDR1 is SGHTA and CDR2 is FQGTGA. This CDR3 region has 14 residues. CDR3 amino acids: CASSSGRANYGYTF.

The chain combines TRBV29-1 with TRBJ2-5; TCRdb names TRBD1, which stays unverified in the absence of DNA. Germline V lookup: CDR1 SQVTM, CDR2 ANQGSEA. The CDR3 runs to 12 residues. The CDR3 spells CSVVRGLETQYF.

The J gene is TRBJ2-7, the V gene TRBV20-1. This CDR3 is 13 amino acids long. Germline-derived CDR1 and CDR2 are DFQATT and SNEGSKA (reference sequence). The chain's CDR3 is CSVLVGLSYEQYF.

This chain links TRBV27 with TRBJ2-7; absent DNA, TCRdb's TRBD1 call cannot be checked. The V gene's germline CDR1 is MNHEY and CDR2 SMNVEV (reference sequence). This CDR3 has 15 amino acids. CDR3 in amino acids: CASSPSTGGTYEQYF.

The chain combines TRBV9 with TRBJ2-2; TCRdb proposes TRBD2, but this gene call is untestable without DNA. Germline V gene lookup returns CDR1 SGDLS and CDR2 YYNGEE. This CDR3 is 17 amino acids long. The chain's CDR3 is CASSVVEGTPNTGELFF.

The chain employs TRBV30 and TRBJ2-5; TCRdb picks TRBD1, but there is no DNA to check that call. This CDR3 is built from 16 residues. Germline V CDR1 and CDR2: GTSNPN, SVGIG (reference sequence). The CDR3: CAWLRDGTEYQETQYF.

The chain's CDR3 is CASSGFPNDYGYTF. V gene TRBV28 combines with J gene TRBJ1-2; the D gene TCRdb calls, TRBD1, cannot be checked with no DNA. The germline V gene encodes CDR1 MDHEN and CDR2 SYDVKM. The CDR3 runs to 14 residues.

V usage is TRBV11-1 and J usage is TRBJ2-1. The CDR3 covers 16 residues. Per germline, CDR1 SGHAT and CDR2 FQDESV (reference sequence). This chain's CDR3 is CASSLGNSFSYNEQFF.

The J gene is TRBJ2-3, the V gene TRBV29-1; TCRdb's D call, TRBD1, is unchecked because there is no DNA. The CDR3 spans 14 residues. The V gene's germline CDR1 is SQVTM and CDR2 ANQGSEA. The CDR3 sequence: CSVGGQGGTDTQYF.

V is TRBV29-1 and J is TRBJ2-7. This CDR3 comprises 12 residues. Germline-derived CDR1 and CDR2 are SQVTM and ANQGSEA. CDR3 region: CSVADSSYEQYF.

V is TRBV4-1 and J is TRBJ2-7; TCRdb reports TRBD1, a call that lacks DNA to check it against. The CDR3 consists of 15 residues. Germline V lookup: CDR1 MGHRA, CDR2 YSYEKL. The CDR3 loop reads CASSLGQVLTYEQYF.

CDR3 in amino acids: CASSQLAGGVPTYNEQFF. This rearrangement joins TRBV28 to TRBJ2-1; the TRBD2 assignment by TCRdb is unverifiable without DNA. Germline assignment: CDR1 MDHEN and CDR2 SYDVKM. The CDR3 spans 18 residues.

The J gene is TRBJ1-1, the V gene TRBV28; as DNA is missing, the TRBD1 call by TCRdb cannot be tested. The length of the CDR3 is 15 residues. CDR1 and CDR2 (germline): MDHEN, SYDVKM. CDR3 loop: CASIAPGQAIIEAFF.

This chain links TRBV20-1 with TRBJ2-2. This CDR3 spans 13 amino acids. Per the germline V gene, CDR1 is DFQATT and CDR2 is SNEGSKA (reference sequence). The CDR3 reads CSAHKVDTGELFF.

The chain has TRBV20-1 and TRBJ2-3. Germline-derived CDR1 and CDR2 are DFQATT and SNEGSKA (reference sequence). This CDR3 has 17 amino acids. The CDR3 is CSARDQVGDQGTDTQYF.

The J gene is TRBJ1-1, the V gene TRBV12-3 or TRBV12-4; the D call of TRBD1 rests on TCRdb alone, since no DNA is present to check it. The CDR3 spans 14 residues. The CDR3 loop is CASRGQLMNTEAFF.

This chain uses TRBV7-9 with TRBJ2-7; the D call of TRBD2 rests on TCRdb alone, since no DNA is present to check it. Germline V gene sequence: CDR1 SEHNR, CDR2 FQNEAQ (reference sequence). CDR3 length equals 16 residues. The CDR3 loop is CASSSTTGTSGYEQYF. The full variable domain, in which reference TRBV7-9 and TRBJ2-7 provide the parts outside the CDR3, is DTGVSQNPRHKITKRGQNVTFRCDPISEHNRLYWYRQTLGQGPEFLTYFQNEAQLEKSRLLSDRFSAERPKGSFSTLEIQRTEQGDSAMYLCASSSTTGTSGYEQYFGPGTRLTVT.

The chain joins TRBV4-1 to TRBJ1-4. Germline CDR1 MGHRA, CDR2 YSYEKL. The CDR3 has 15 amino acids. CDR3: CASSQHGSTNEKLFF.

This sequence joins TRBV7-6 and TRBJ2-2; TCRdb selects TRBD2, and the lack of DNA leaves this call unchecked. CDR1 and CDR2 from the germline V gene are SGHVS and FNYEAQ. This CDR3 region has 16 residues. The CDR3 is CASSLNWLDPAGELFF.

The V and J genes are TRBV27 and TRBJ1-4. From germline, CDR1 is MNHEY and CDR2 SMNVEV (reference sequence). The CDR3 sequence is 15 residues long. CDR3: CASSPRGATNEKLFF.

This rearrangement joins TRBV2 to TRBJ2-5; TCRdb's D gene call, TRBD1, goes unchecked for lack of DNA. In germline, CDR1 is SNHLY, CDR2 FYNNEI. This CDR3 region has 16 residues. This CDR3 is CASSEATRPQRETEYF.